This entry features one T cell receptor beta chain sequence. TCRdb ran MiXCR on the 5' RACE reads and lists one entry per CDR3 protein. The sample yields approximately 120,000 distinct CDR3 sequences, roughly 15% seen once. These data belong to a study of T cells after yellow fever vaccination. This TCR was sampled from a man aged 18 to 30 who received the YFV17D yellow fever vaccine. The sample consisted of CD8+ T cells sorted from PBMCs, taken 5 days after the yellow fever booster vaccination.

For the CDR3, the DNA is TGTGCCAGCAGCCCATCCCTTGGGCTCGTCCACGAGCAGTACTTC. Its translation: CASSPSLGLVHEQYF. The chain joins TRBV7-9 to TRBJ2-7, with unresolved D. This CDR3 has 15 amino acids. V dropped 5 bases and J dropped 5 bases, with 19 bases sitting between them. In germline, CDR1 is SEHNR, CDR2 FQNEAQ (reference sequence). The whole variable domain, remainder taken from reference TRBV7-9 and TRBJ2-7, is DTGVSQNPRHKITKRGQNVTFRCDPISEHNRLYWYRQTLGQGPEFLTYFQNEAQLEKSRLLSDRFSAERPKGSFSTLEIQRTEQGDSAMYLCASSPSLGLVHEQYFGPGTRLTVT.